The clone carrying this TCR beta chain was picked up a small number of times. Antigen specificity is unknown. The authors amplified TCR beta CDR3 regions from RNA transcripts. In the first round, RT-PCR was carried out with HTBI primers, and a multiplex PCR formed the second round. TCRdb used MiXCR to reprocess the multiplex PCR reads, holding one entry per CDR3 protein. The sample lists about 700,000 distinct CDR3 sequences, roughly two fifths occurring once. These data are taken from a study of Graves' ophthalmopathy and Graves' hyperthyroidism. Overall study results and limits: Most thyroid clonotypes with frequency above 0.001 were detected in blood too.

Ophthalmopathy donors' eye disease showed moderate-to-severe activity, CAS of at least 3, NOSPECS of at least 4 and duration under 3 months. Trimming left V 6 bases short and J 3 bases short, with 12 bases between. CDR3 length: 15 residues. Germline V lookup: CDR1 MNHEY, CDR2 SVGAGI. The sample taken for sequencing was peripheral blood. This receptor was identified in an adult man with Graves' ophthalmopathy. The chain joins TRBV6-5 to TRBJ2-6; no reliable D call. The CDR3 spells CASSRGFGGANVLTF. DNA of the CDR3: TGTGCCAGCAGCAGAGGATTTGGTGGGGCCAACGTCCTGACTTTC.